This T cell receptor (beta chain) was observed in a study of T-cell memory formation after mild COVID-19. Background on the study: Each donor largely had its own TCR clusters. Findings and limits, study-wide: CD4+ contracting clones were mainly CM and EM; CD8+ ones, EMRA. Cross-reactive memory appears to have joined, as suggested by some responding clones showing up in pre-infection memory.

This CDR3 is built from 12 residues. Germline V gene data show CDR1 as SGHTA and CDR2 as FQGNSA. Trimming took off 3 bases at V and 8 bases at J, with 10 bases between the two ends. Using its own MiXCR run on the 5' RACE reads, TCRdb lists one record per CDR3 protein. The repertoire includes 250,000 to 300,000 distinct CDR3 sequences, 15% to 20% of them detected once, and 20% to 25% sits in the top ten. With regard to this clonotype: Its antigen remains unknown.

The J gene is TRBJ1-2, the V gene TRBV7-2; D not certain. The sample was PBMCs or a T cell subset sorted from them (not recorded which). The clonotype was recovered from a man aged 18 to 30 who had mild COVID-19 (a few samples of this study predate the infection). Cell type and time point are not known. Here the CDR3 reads CASSLRRGGYTF. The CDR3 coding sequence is TGTGCCAGCAGCTTGCGCCGTGGAGGCTACACCTTC.